This TCR beta chain was profiled in a study of blood T cell repertoires in COVID-19. Study-wide context: Some COVID-19 samples were acute and others convalescent; all came from the United States, Italy and Spain. PBMCs, B-cell-depleted T cells, or T cells were the source of the cDNA or gDNA that made up the material.

Recruitment covered about 26 US areas and drew participants whose ages spanned about 18 to 100 years. This clone was picked up a small number of times. V lost 4 bases and J 4 bases, leaving 8 bases between the germline ends. Germline V gives CDR1 LGHDT, CDR2 YNNKEL (reference sequence). This CDR3 region has 12 residues. Under the authors' procedure: Reference gene primer amplification gave estimated nucleated cell counts. Clones were read by immunoSEQ multiplex PCR, and TCRdb kept only the in-frame ones, dropping some. V, J and clone size are taken as reported in that table, and D and trimming were inferred from the DNA itself. The profile shows some 460,000 clones, around nine tenths of them singletons.

The material sequenced was PBMCs or T cells enriched from blood (not recorded which). The sequence was collected from a woman aged 18-29 years with acute COVID-19. The chain joins TRBV3-1 (or the pseudogene TRBV3-2) to TRBJ2-7, with D hard to call. The CDR3 DNA sequence: TGTGCCAGCAGCCCATCTATTTACGAGCAGTACTTC. This sequence encodes CASSPSIYEQYF.